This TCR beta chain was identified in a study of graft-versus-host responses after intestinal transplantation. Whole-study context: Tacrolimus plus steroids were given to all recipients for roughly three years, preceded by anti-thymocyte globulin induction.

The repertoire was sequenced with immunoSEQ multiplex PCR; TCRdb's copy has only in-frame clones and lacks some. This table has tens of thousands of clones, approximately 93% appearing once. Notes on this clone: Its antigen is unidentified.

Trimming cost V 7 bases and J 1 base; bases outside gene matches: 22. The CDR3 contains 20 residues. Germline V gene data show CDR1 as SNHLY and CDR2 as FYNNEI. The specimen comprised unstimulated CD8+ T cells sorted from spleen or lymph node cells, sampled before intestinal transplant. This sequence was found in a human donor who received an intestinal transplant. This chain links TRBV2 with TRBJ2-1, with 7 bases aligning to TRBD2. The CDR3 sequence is CASTGREVRREKRSYNEQFF. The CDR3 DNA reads TGTGCCAGCACCGGAAGGGAAGTGAGGCGGGAGAAGAGGTCCTACAATGAGCAGTTCTTC.